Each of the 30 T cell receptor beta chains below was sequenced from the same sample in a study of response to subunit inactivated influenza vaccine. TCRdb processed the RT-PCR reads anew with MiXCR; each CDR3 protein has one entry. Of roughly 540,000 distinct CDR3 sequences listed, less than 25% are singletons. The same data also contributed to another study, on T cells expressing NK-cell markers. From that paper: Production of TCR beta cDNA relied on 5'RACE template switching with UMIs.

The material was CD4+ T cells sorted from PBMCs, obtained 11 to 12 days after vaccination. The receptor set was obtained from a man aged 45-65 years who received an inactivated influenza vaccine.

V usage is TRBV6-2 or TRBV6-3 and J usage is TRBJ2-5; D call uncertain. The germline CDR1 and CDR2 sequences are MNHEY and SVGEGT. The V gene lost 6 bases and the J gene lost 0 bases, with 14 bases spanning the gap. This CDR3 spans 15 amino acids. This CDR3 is CASSRTRVYQETQYF. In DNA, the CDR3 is TGTGCCAGCAGCCGGACCCGTGTCTACCAAGAGACCCAGTACTTC.

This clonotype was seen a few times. CDR3 sequence reads: CASSRQGGGGEQYF. In DNA form, the CDR3 reads TGTGCCAGCAGCCGGCAGGGGGGAGGCGGCGAGCAGTACTTC. The V and J genes are TRBV3-1 and TRBJ2-7; D perhaps matches TRBD1 (7 bases). CDR3 length: 14 amino acids. The V and J ends lost 4 bases and 6 bases respectively, with 16 bases between them. The germline V gene encodes CDR1 LGHDT and CDR2 YNNKEL (reference sequence).

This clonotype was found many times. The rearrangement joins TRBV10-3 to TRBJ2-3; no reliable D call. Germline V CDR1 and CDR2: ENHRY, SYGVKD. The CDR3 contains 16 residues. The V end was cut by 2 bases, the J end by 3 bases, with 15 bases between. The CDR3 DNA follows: TGTGCCATCAGTGAGCTGCTCCTAGTGGGAACAGATACGCAGTATTTT. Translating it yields CAISELLLVGTDTQYF.

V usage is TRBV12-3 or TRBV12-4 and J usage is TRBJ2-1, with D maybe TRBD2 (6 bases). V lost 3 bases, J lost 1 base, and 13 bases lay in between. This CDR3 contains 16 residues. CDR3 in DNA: TGTGCCAGCAGTTTTGTCGGGGGTAGATCCTACAATGAGCAGTTCTTC. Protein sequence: CASSFVGGRSYNEQFF.

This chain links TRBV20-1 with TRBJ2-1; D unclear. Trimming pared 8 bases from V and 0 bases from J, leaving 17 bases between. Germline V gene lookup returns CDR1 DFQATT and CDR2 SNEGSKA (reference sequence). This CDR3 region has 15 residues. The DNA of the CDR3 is TGCAGTACTCAAGCCCGGCGAGGCTCCTACAATGAGCAGTTCTTC. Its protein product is CSTQARRGSYNEQFF.

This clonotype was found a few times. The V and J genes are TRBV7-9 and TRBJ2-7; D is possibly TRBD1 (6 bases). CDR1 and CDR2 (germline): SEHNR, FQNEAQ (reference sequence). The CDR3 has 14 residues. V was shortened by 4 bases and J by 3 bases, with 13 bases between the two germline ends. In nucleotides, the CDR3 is TGTGCCAGCAGCTCACCCGCGGACAGCTACGAGCAGTACTTC. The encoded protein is CASSSPADSYEQYF.

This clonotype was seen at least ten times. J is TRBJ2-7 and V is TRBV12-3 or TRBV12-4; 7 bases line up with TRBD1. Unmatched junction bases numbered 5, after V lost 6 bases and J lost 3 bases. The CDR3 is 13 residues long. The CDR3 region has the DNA TGTGCCAGCAGCCCCGACAGGGACTACGAGCAGTACTTC. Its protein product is CASSPDRDYEQYF.

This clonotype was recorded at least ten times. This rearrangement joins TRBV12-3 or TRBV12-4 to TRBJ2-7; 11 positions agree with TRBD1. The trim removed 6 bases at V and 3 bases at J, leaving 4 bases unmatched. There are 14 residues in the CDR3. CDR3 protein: CASRPGTGGYEQYF. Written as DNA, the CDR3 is TGTGCCAGCAGGCCCGGGACAGGGGGCTACGAGCAGTACTTC.

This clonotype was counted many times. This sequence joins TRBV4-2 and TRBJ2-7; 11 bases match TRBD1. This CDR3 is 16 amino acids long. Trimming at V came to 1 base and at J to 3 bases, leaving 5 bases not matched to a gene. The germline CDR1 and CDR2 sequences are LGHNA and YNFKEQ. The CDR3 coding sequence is TGTGCCAGCAGCCAAGTTGGGGGGACAGGGGGCTACGAGCAGTACTTC. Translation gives CASSQVGGTGGYEQYF.

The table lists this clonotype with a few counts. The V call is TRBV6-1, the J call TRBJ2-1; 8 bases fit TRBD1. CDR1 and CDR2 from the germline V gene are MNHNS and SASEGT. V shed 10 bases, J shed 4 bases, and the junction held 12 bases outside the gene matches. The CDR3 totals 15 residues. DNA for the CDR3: TGTGCCACAAACGCCGGGACAGGACTTTACAATGAGCAGTTCTTC. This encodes CATNAGTGLYNEQFF.

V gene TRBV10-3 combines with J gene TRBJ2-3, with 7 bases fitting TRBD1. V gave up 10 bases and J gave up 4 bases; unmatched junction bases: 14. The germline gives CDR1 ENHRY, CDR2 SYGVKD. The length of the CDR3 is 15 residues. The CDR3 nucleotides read TGTGCCACGGCCGGGACAGCGGCTCCATCAGATACGCAGTATTTT. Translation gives CATAGTAAPSDTQYF.

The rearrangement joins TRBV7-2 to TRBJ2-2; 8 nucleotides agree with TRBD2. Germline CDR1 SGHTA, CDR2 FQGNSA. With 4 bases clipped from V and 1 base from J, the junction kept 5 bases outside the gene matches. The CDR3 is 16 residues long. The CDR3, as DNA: TGTGCCAGCAGCTATAACAGCGGGGGGAACACCGGGGAGCTGTTTTTT. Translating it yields CASSYNSGGNTGELFF. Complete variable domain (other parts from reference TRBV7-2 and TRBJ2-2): GAGVSQSPSNKVTEKGKDVELRCDPISGHTALYWYRQSLGQGLEFLIYFQGNSAPDKSGLPSDRFSAERTGGSVSTLTIQRTQQEDSAVYLCASSYNSGGNTGELFFGEGSRLTVL.

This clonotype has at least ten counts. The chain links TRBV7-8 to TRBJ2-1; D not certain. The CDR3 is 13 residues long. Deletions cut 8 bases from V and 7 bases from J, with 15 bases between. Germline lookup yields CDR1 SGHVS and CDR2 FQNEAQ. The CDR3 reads CASLEGPLNEQFF. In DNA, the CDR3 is TGTGCCAGCCTGGAAGGACCTCTAAATGAGCAGTTCTTC.

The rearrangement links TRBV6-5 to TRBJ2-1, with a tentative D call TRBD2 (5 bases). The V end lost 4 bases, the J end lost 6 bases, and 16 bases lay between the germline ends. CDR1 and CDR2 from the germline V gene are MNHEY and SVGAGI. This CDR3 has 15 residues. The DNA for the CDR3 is TGTGCCAGCAGTTTCCCGGACTTTACCCCCAATGAGCAGTTCTTC. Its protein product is CASSFPDFTPNEQFF.

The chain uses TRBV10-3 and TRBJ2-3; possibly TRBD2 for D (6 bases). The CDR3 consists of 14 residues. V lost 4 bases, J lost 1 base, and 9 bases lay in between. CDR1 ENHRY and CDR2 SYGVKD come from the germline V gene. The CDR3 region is CAISGQRGTDTQYF. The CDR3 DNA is TGTGCCATCAGTGGTCAGCGGGGCACAGATACGCAGTATTTT.

CDR3 in amino acids: CASSQRPQYTEAFF. The CDR3 DNA reads as TGTGCCAGCAGCCAAAGGCCACAGTACACTGAAGCTTTCTTT. The chain has TRBV4-2 and TRBJ1-1; no reliable D call. Germline-derived CDR1 and CDR2 are LGHNA and YNFKEQ. The ends were cut back, 2 bases at V and 3 bases at J, with 10 bases in the middle. The CDR3 totals 14 residues.

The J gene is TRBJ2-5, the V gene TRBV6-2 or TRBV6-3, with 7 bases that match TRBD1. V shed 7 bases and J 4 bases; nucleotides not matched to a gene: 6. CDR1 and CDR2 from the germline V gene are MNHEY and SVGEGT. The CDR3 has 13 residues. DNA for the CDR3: TGTGCCAGCAAGCGACAGGGTGGAGAGACCCAGTACTTC. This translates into CASKRQGGETQYF.

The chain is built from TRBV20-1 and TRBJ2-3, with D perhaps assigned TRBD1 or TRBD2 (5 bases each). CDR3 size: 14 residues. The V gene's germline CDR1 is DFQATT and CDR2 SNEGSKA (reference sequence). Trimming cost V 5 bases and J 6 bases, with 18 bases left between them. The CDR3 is CSAPMGVRVDTQYF. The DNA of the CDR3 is TGCAGTGCTCCCATGGGGGTCAGGGTTGATACGCAGTATTTT.

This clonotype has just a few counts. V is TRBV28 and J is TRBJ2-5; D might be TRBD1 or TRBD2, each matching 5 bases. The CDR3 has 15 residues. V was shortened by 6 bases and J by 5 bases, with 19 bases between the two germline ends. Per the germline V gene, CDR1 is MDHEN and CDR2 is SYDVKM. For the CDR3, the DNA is TGTGCCAGCAGCACCGGGACCCTAGGATTGGAGACCCAGTACTTC. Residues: CASSTGTLGLETQYF.

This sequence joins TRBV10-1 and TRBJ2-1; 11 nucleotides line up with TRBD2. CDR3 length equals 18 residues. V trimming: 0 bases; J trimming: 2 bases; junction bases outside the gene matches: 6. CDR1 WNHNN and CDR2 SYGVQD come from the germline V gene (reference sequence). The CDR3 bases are TGCGCCAGCAGTGAGTCGATTCTAGCGGGGGGTACCTACAATGAGCAGTTCTTC. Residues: CASSESILAGGTYNEQFF.

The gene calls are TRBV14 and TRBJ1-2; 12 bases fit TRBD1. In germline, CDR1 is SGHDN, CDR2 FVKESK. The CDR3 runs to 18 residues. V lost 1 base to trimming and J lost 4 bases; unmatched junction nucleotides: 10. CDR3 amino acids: CASSQAWDRGQDGYGYTF. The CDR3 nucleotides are TGTGCCAGCAGCCAAGCATGGGACAGGGGGCAAGACGGCTATGGCTACACCTTC.

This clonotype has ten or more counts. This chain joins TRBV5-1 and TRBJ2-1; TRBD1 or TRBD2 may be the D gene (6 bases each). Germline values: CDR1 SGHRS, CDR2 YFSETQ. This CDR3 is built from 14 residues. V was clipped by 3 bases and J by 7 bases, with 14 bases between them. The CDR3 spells CASSSRGQGNEQFF. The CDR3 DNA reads TGCGCCAGCAGCTCGCGGGGCCAGGGGAATGAGCAGTTCTTC.

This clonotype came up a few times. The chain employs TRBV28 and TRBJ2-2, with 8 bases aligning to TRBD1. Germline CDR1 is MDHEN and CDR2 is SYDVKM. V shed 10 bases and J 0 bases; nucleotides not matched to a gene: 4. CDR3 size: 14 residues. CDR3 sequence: CAIGTGANTGELFF. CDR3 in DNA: TGTGCCATCGGGACAGGAGCGAACACCGGGGAGCTGTTTTTT. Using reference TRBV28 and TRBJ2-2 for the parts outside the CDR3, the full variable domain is DVKVTQSSRYLVKRTGEKVFLECVQDMDHENMFWYRQDPGLGLRLIYFSYDVKMKEKGDIPEGYSVSREKKERFSLILESASTNQTSMYLCAIGTGANTGELFFGEGSRLTVL.

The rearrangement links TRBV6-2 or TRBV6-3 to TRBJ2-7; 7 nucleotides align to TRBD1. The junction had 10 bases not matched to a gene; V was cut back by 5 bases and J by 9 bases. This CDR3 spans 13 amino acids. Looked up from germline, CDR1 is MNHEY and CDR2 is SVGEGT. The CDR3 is CASSKGDRHGQYF. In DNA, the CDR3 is TGTGCCAGCAGTAAGGGGGACAGACATGGGCAGTACTTC.

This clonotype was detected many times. The CDR3 loop reads CASSQIPGQGIFEQYF. The CDR3 DNA reads as TGCGCCAGCAGCCAAATACCGGGACAGGGGATATTCGAGCAGTACTTC. The J gene is TRBJ2-7, the V gene TRBV4-3; TRBD1 matches at 10 bases. The germline gives CDR1 LGHNA, CDR2 YSLEER. V lost 2 bases, J lost 6 bases, and 10 bases stayed unmatched. The CDR3 consists of 16 residues.

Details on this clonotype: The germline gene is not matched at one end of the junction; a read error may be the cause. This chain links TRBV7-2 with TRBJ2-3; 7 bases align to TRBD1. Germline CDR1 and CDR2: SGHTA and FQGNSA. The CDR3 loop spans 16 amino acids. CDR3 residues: CSSSSPGLRGTATQYF. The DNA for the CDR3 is TGTTCCAGCAGCTCGCCCGGGCTCAGGGGGACGGCTACGCAGTATTTT.

The CDR3 here is CATSDRWSSYEQYF. DNA of the CDR3: TGTGCCACCAGTGACCGATGGAGCTCCTACGAGCAGTACTTC. The chain carries TRBV24-1 and TRBJ2-7; D ambiguous. This CDR3 has 14 residues. V gave up 4 bases and J gave up 0 bases, with 9 bases separating them. CDR1 is KGHDR and CDR2 is SFDVKD in the germline V gene.

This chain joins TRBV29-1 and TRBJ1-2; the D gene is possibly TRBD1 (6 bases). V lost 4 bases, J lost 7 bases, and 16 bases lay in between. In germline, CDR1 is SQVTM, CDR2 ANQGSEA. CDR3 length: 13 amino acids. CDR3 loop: CSVVQGHAGGYTF. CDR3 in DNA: TGCAGCGTTGTACAGGGACACGCGGGTGGCTACACCTTC. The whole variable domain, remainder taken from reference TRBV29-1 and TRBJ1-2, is SAVISQKPSRDICQRGTSLTIQCQVDSQVTMMFWYRQQPGQSLTLIATANQGSEATYESGFVIDKFPISRPNLTFSTLTVSNMSPEDSSIYLCSVVQGHAGGYTFGSGTRLTVV.

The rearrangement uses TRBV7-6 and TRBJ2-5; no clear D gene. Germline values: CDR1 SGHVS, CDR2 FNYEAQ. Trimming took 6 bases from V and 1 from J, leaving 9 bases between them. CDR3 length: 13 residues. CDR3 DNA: TGTGCCAGCAGTCGAAGGTTCCAAGAGACCCAGTACTTC. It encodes CASSRRFQETQYF. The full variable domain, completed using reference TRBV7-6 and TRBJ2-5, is GAGVSQSPRYKVTKRGQDVALRCDPISGHVSLYWYRQALGQGPEFLTYFNYEAQQDKSGLPNDRFSAERPEGSISTLTIQRTEQRDSAMYRCASSRRFQETQYFGPGTRLLVL.

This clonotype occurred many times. The CDR3 nucleotides read TGCAGTGCTAAAGCGTTGAGTCGGACGGCCTATGGCTACACCTTC. It yields the protein CSAKALSRTAYGYTF. This rearrangement joins TRBV20-1 to TRBJ1-2; D is undetermined. The CDR3 is made up of 15 amino acids. CDR1 and CDR2 from the germline V gene are DFQATT and SNEGSKA (reference sequence). Trimming left V 4 bases short and J 4 bases short, with 19 bases between.